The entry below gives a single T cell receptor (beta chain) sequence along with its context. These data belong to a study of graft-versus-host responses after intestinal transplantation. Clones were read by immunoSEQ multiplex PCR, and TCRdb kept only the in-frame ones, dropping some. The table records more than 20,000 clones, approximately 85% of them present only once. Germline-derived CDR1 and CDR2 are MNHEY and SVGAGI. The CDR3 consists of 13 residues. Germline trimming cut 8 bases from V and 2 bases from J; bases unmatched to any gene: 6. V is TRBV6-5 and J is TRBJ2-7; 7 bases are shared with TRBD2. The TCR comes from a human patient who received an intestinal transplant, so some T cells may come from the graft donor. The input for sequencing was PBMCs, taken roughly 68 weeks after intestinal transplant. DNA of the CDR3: TGTGCCAGCCAGCGGGGTGGGGCCTACGAGCAGTACTTC. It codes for CASQRGGAYEQYF.